A selection of T cell receptor beta chains follows, all from one sample in a study of T cells in Graves' hyperthyroidism and ophthalmopathy. TCRdb processed the multiplex PCR reads anew with MiXCR; each CDR3 protein has one entry. The sample has around 800,000 distinct CDR3 sequences, more than 30% seen once; the top ten hold 7.5% to 9.5%. The sequencing input was blood. Receptors originate from a young man with Graves' hyperthyroidism. The CDR3 runs from the conserved cysteine through the conserved F or W. D genes are given only for firm matches. A clone size is listed for some rows: how often the clone was seen (once, few, many), or a class if it is expanded.

d_call	v_call	j_call	clone_size	cdr3_nt	cdr3_aa
-	TRBV12-3/TRBV12-4	TRBJ1-5	-	TGTGCCAGCAGTTTAGGAGTGGGAAGGGATCAGCCCCAGCATTTT	CASSLGVGRDQPQHF
-	TRBV4-1	TRBJ2-7	-	TGCGCCAGCAGCCAAGTCCTCAGTCTGGAGCAGTACTTC	CASSQVLSLEQYF
-	TRBV12-3/TRBV12-4	TRBJ1-1	-	TGTGCCAGCAGTTCCACGCGGGGGAACACTGAAGCTTTCTTT	CASSSTRGNTEAFF
-	TRBV7-8	TRBJ2-5	-	TGTGCCAGCAGTACCGTCGGGACCCAGTACTTC	CASSTVGTQYF
-	TRBV29-1	TRBJ1-1	once	TGCAGCAGCCGGAGCGGAGGGAACACTGAAGCTTTCTTT	CSSRSGGNTEAFF
-	TRBV6-5	TRBJ1-1	-	TGTGCCAGCAGTTACAACAGTGTGGTCACTGAAGCTTTCTTT	CASSYNSVVTEAFF
-	TRBV6-5	TRBJ1-2	few	TGTGCCAGCAGTTACAAGGGGACTTATGGCTACACCTTC	CASSYKGTYGYTF
TRBD2	TRBV29-1	TRBJ2-7	many	TGCAGCGTCCAGACGGGAGGTGAGCAGTACTTC	CSVQTGGEQYF
-	TRBV10-3	TRBJ1-5	-	TGTGCCATCAGTGAAGGAATACAGCATTTT	CAISEGIQHF
TRBD2	TRBV13	TRBJ2-5	few	TGTGCCAGCAGCTTATTCCAGCGGGAACAAGAGACCCAGTACTTC	CASSLFQREQETQYF
TRBD1	TRBV19	TRBJ1-2	many	TGTGCCAGTAGTTTCCGGGACAGTATCCCCCTCGGTGGCTACACCTTC	CASSFRDSIPLGGYTF
-	TRBV2	TRBJ2-7	-	TGTGCCAGCAGTGATGGGATAGCGGAAATTCACGAGCAGTACTTC	CASSDGIAEIHEQYF
TRBD2	TRBV20-1	TRBJ2-7	-	TGCAGTGCTAGAGATAAGCGGGGTAATCCCTACGAGCAGTACTTC	CSARDKRGNPYEQYF
TRBD1	TRBV2	TRBJ2-2	many	TGTGCCAGCAGTGAATGGGGACAGGGGAACACCGGGGAGCTGTTTTTT	CASSEWGQGNTGELFF
-	TRBV2	TRBJ1-2	many	TGTGCCAGTAGAATAGGGGGTCGTGGCTACACCTTC	CASRIGGRGYTF
-	TRBV9	TRBJ1-1	many	TGTGCCAGCAGCGTAGAGTCCAGGGATCCGAACACTGAAGCTTTCTTT	CASSVESRDPNTEAFF
TRBD2	TRBV5-1	TRBJ2-7	-	TGCGCCAGCAGCTTACTAGCGGGGTCGCTTGGGGAGCAGTACTTC	CASSLLAGSLGEQYF
TRBD1	TRBV20-1	TRBJ1-1	many	TGCAGTGCTAGGACCGGGACAGATGAAGCTTTCTTT	CSARTGTDEAFF
TRBD1	TRBV15	TRBJ2-5	-	TGTGCCACCTCCAAATCCCCACAGGGGCAAGAGACCCAGTACTTC	CATSKSPQGQETQYF
-	TRBV2	TRBJ1-1	many	TGTGCCAGCGTCGCGGGGGTCGCTGAAGCTTTCTTT	CASVAGVAEAFF
-	TRBV10-3	TRBJ1-2	-	TGTGCCATCAGTTCATCGATCCAGGGTTTGAACGGCTACACCTTC	CAISSSIQGLNGYTF
TRBD2	TRBV4-3	TRBJ2-7	-	TGCGCCAGCAGGAGACTAGCGGGACACAACGAGCAGTACTTC	CASRRLAGHNEQYF
-	TRBV4-3	TRBJ2-7	few	TGCGCCAGCAGCCCACACTTGTGGCATCCCTACGAGCAGTACTTC	CASSPHLWHPYEQYF
-	TRBV29-1	TRBJ2-2	-	TGCAGCAGCTTCGACAGAGAGAACACCGGGGAGCTGTTTTTT	CSSFDRENTGELFF
-	TRBV6-6	TRBJ1-2	-	TGTGCCAGCAGTTCGACAGGTTTTTGGGGCTACACCTTC	CASSSTGFWGYTF
-	TRBV10-3	TRBJ1-1	-	TGTGCCATCACCCCTGGAGGGGGGGGGAACACTGAAGCTTTCTTT	CAITPGGGGNTEAFF
TRBD1	TRBV29-1	TRBJ1-1	few	TGCAGCGTTAGGCCCCAGGGGGTTGTTACTGAAGCTTTCTTT	CSVRPQGVVTEAFF
-	TRBV4-1	TRBJ1-6	-	TGTGCCATCAGCCAAGATCCAGGCGGAACCTATAATTCACCCCTCCACTTT	CAISQDPGGTYNSPLHF
TRBD1	TRBV6-5	TRBJ1-5	-	TGTGCCAGCAGTTCAGGGGACAGACAGCCCCAGCATTTT	CASSSGDRQPQHF
TRBD1	TRBV19	TRBJ1-5	once	TGTGCCAGTAGGGAGGGGACAGGGGATCAGCCCCAGCATTTT	CASREGTGDQPQHF
-	TRBV7-9	TRBJ2-2	-	TGTGCCAGCAGCCCGGGACCGTTTACCGGGGAGCTGTTTTTT	CASSPGPFTGELFF
TRBD1	TRBV9	TRBJ2-7	few	TGTGCCAGCAGCAAACAGGGGGCAGGAAGGTACGAGCAGTACTTC	CASSKQGAGRYEQYF
-	TRBV9	TRBJ1-4	many	TGTGCCAGCAGCGTCGACCCGGAGGAAAAACTGTTTTTT	CASSVDPEEKLFF
-	TRBV5-1	TRBJ2-2	-	TGCGCCAGCAGGACCACACCCAACACCGGGGAGCTGTTTTTT	CASRTTPNTGELFF
TRBD2	TRBV7-2	TRBJ2-5	-	TGTGCCAGCAGCCCGAATCGGGGGGTGGACGAGACCCAGTACTTC	CASSPNRGVDETQYF
TRBD1	TRBV2	TRBJ1-1	many	TGTGCCAGCAGTGAAGGCACCGAGACAGGGATCGACACTGAAGCTTTCTTT	CASSEGTETGIDTEAFF
TRBD2	TRBV6-5	TRBJ2-5	-	TGTGCCAGCAGTTACGGTAGCGGGAGAGGTGAGACCCAGTACTTC	CASSYGSGRGETQYF
-	TRBV7-9	TRBJ2-5	-	TGTGCCAGCAGCTTAGGGTGGGGGGACAAAGAGACCCAGTACTTC	CASSLGWGDKETQYF
TRBD2	TRBV7-2	TRBJ2-7	-	TGTGCCAGCAGCCCCCCGGGGGGACCGCTCGAGCAGTACTTC	CASSPPGGPLEQYF
-	TRBV15	TRBJ2-7	-	TGTGCCACCAGCAGCTTAGGGGCCAGCCTTCCCTACGAGCAGTACTTC	CATSSLGASLPYEQYF
-	TRBV7-9	TRBJ1-4	many	TGTGCCAGCAGCCTCTATCCCCAAACCAATGAAAAACTGTTTTTT	CASSLYPQTNEKLFF
TRBD2	TRBV20-1	TRBJ2-7	few	TGCAGTGCTCCCGGACTAGCGGGGGGCTACGAGCAGTACTTC	CSAPGLAGGYEQYF
-	TRBV6-5	TRBJ1-1	-	TGTGCCAGCAGTTTAGGGACGCTCCTAACCAGGGCTGAAGCTTTCTTT	CASSLGTLLTRAEAFF
-	TRBV10-2	TRBJ2-7	few	TGCGCCAGCAGCAGTTCTCCTTACTCCTACGAGCAGTACTTC	CASSSSPYSYEQYF
-	TRBV2	TRBJ1-1	many	TGTGCCAGCAACTATAACACTGAAGCTTTCTTT	CASNYNTEAFF
-	TRBV20-1	TRBJ1-1	-	TGCAGTGCTAGAGATTTAGGGGGTTTTTTAATCGCTGAAGCTTTCTTT	CSARDLGGFLIAEAFF